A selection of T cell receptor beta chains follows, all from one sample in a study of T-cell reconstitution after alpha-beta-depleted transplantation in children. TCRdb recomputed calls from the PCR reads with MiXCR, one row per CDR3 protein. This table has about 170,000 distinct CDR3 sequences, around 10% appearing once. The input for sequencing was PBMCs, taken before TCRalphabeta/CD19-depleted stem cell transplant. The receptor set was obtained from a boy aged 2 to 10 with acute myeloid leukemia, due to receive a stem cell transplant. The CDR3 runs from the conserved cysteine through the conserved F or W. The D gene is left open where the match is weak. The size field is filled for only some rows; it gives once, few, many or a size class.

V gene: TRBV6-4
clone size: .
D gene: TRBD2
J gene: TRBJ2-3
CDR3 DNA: TGTGCCAGCAGTGGGACTAGCGGGGCAGATACGCAGTATTTT
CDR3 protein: CASSGTSGADTQYF

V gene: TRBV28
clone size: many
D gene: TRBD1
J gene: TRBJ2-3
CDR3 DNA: TGTGCCAGCAGTTTCAGGGGGCTCGGTGCGCAGTATTTT
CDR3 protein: CASSFRGLGAQYF

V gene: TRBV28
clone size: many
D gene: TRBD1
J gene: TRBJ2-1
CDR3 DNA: TGTGCCAGCAGCCCCCCCGGGACAGGGAGGATTTTCTGGCAGTTCTTC
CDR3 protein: CASSPPGTGRIFWQFF

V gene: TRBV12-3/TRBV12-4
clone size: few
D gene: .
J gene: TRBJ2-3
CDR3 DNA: TGTGCCAGCAAGCAGACCTGGCCCACAGATACGCAGTATTTT
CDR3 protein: CASKQTWPTDTQYF

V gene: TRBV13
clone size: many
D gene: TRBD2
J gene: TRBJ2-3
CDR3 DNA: TGTGCCAGCAGCTTTCGGTCCCTAGCGGGAGAGGCAGATACGCAGTATTTT
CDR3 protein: CASSFRSLAGEADTQYF

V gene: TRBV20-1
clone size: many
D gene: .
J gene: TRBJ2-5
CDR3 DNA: TGCAGTGCTACTCTGGGTGTCCAGTACTTC
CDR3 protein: CSATLGVQYF

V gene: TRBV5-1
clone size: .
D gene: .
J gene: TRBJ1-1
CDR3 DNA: TGCGCCAGCACGGCCGACACTGAAGCTTTCTTT
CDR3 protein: CASTADTEAFF

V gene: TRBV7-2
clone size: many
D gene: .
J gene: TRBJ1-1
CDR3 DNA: TGTGCCAGCAGCTCCGAAGGGACCATTCCGAACACTGAAGCTTTCTTT
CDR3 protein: CASSSEGTIPNTEAFF

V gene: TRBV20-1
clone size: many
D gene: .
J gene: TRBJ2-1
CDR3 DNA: TGCAGTGCCATGGGACCCCGTGAGCAGTTCTTC
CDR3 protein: CSAMGPREQFF

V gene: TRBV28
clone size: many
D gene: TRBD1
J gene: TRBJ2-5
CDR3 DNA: TGTGCCAGCAGACAAACGGCGGGGACAGGGCGGCAAGAGACCCAGTACTTC
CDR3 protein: CASRQTAGTGRQETQYF

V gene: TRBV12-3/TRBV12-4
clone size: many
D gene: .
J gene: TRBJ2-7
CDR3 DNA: TGTGCCAGCAGTCCGGGAAGGTGGGAGCAGTACTTC
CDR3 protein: CASSPGRWEQYF

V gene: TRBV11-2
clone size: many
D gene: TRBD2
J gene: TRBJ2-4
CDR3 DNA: TGTGCCAGCAGCTTGAGCGGGAGTGCCAAAAACATTCAGTACTTC
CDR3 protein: CASSLSGSAKNIQYF

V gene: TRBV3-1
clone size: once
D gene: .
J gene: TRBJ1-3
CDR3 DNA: TGTGCCAGCAGCCAAGGGGGAAACACCACATATTTT
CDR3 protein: CASSQGGNTTYF

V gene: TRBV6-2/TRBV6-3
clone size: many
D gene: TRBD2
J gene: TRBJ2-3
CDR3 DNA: TGTGCCAGCAGTTACTCTAAGCGGGGGGGCTCAGATACGCAGTATTTT
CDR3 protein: CASSYSKRGGSDTQYF

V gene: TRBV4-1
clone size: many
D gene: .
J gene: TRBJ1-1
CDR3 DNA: TGCGCCAGCAGCCCCTTGGGCATGAACACTGAAGCTTTCTTT
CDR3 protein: CASSPLGMNTEAFF

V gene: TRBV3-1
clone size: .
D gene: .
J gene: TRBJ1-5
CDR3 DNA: TGTGCCTCCACCCCTTCGGACGGGGGGAATCAGCCCCAGCATTTT
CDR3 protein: CASTPSDGGNQPQHF

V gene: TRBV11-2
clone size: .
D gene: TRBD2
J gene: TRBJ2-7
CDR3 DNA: TGTGCCAGCAGCTCGGGGGGGTACGAGCAGTACTTC
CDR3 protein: CASSSGGYEQYF

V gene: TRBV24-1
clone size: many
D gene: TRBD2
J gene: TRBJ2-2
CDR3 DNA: TGTGCCACGTCAACCAGCGGGACCACCGGATTTGGCGGGGAGCTGTTTTTT
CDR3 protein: CATSTSGTTGFGGELFF

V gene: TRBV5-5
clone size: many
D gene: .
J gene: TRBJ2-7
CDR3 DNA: TGTGCCAGCAGCTTGGCAGGCTTCTCCTACGAGCAGTACTTC
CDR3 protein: CASSLAGFSYEQYF

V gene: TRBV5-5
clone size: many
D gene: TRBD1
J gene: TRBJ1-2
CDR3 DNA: TGTGCCAGCAGCACCGCCCCGGGACAGGGTGTTGGCTACACCTTC
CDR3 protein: CASSTAPGQGVGYTF

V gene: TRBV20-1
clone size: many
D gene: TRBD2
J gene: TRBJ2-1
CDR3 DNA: TGCAGTGCTAGACATAGCGGGAGGGCCAATGAGCAGTTCTTC
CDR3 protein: CSARHSGRANEQFF

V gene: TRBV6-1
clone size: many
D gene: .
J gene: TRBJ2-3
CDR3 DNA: TGTGCCAGCAGCTGGGACCCTAGGAATCCTAGCACAGATACGCAGTATTTT
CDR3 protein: CASSWDPRNPSTDTQYF

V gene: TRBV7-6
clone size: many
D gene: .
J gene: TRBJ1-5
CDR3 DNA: TGTGCCAGCAGCTTAGCCATGGGGGAGCAGCCCCAGCATTTT
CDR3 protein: CASSLAMGEQPQHF

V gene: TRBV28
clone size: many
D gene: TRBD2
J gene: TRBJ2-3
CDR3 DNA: TGTGCCAGCAGTTCGTCACTAGCGGGAGGTTATAGTACCGTTACGCAGTATTTT
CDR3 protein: CASSSSLAGGYSTVTQYF

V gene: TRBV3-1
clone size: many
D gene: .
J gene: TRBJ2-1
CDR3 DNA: TGTGCCAGCTCCCTCGATTTGAATGAGCAGTTCTTC
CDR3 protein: CASSLDLNEQFF

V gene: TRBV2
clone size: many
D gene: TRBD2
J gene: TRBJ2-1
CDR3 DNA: TGTGCCACCGGGACTAGCGCCGACAATGAGCAGTTCTTC
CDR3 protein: CATGTSADNEQFF

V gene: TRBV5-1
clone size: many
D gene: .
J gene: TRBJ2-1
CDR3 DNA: TGCGCCAGCAGCTATCGGGCGGCCTCCTACAATGAGCAGTTCTTC
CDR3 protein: CASSYRAASYNEQFF

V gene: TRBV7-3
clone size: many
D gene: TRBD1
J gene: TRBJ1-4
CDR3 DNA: TGTGCCAGCAGCTTAACCCAGGGGACAGCAATAGCGACTAATGAAAAACTGTTTTTT
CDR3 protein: CASSLTQGTAIATNEKLFF

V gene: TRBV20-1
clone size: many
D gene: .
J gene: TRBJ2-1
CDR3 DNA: TGCAGTGCTGTTAGCGGAAGCAATGAGCAGTTCTTC
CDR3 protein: CSAVSGSNEQFF

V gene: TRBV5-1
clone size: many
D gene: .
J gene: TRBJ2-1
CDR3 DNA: TGCGCCAGCAGCTTGTTGAACTCCAACTACAATGAGCAGTTCTTC
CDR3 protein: CASSLLNSNYNEQFF

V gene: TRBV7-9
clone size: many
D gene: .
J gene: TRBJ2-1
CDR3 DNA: TGTGCCAGCAGCACGAGCGAGGGGAGAAAATCCTACAATGAGCAGTTCTTC
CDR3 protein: CASSTSEGRKSYNEQFF

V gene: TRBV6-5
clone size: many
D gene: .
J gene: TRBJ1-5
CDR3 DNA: TGTGCCAGCAGTTACGAGGGGGTTGGGCAGCCCCAGCATTTT
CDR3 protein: CASSYEGVGQPQHF

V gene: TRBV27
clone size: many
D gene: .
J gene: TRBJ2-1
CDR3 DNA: TGTGCCAGCAGGCCCCTAGGGGACAATGAGCAGTTCTTC
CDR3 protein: CASRPLGDNEQFF

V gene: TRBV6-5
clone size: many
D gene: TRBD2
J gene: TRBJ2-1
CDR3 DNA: TGTGCCAGCAGTTCGAGAGCGGGAGTCAACAATGAGCAGTTCTTC
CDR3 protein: CASSSRAGVNNEQFF

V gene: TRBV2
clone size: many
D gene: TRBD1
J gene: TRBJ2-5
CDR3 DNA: TGTGCCAGCAGTGGGGAAACAGGGGAAGAGACCCAGTACTTC
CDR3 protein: CASSGETGEETQYF

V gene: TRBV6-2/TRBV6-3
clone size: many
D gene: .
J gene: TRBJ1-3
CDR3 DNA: TGTGCCAGCACCCAGGCCGGAACTGGAAACACCATATATTTT
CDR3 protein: CASTQAGTGNTIYF

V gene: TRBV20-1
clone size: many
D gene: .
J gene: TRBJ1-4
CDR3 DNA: TGCAGTGCTAACCGACAGAACGAAAAACTGTTTTTT
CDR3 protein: CSANRQNEKLFF

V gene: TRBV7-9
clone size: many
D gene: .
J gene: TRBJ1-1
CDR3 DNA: TGTGCCAGCAGCCTAGGGGATTGGGGGAACACTGAAGCTTTCTTT
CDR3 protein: CASSLGDWGNTEAFF

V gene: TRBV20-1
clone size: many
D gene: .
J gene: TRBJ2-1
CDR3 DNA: TGCAGTGCCTTCCTCCATGAGCAGTTCTTC
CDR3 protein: CSAFLHEQFF

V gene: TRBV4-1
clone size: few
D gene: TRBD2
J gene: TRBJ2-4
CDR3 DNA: TGCGCCAGCAGCCATGGGGGGGAGGGCAAAAACATTCAGTACTTC
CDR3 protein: CASSHGGEGKNIQYF

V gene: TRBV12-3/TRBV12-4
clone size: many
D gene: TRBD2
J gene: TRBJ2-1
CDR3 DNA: TGTGCCAGCAGCGGGGGACTAGCGATATACAATGAGCAGTTCTTC
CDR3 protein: CASSGGLAIYNEQFF

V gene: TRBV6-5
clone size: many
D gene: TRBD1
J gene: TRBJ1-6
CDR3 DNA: TGTGCCAGCCGGGACAGGGATCATTCACCCCTCCACTTT
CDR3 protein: CASRDRDHSPLHF

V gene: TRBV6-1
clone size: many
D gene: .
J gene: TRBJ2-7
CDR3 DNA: TGTGCCAGCAGTGAAACGGGGGGCAGAGGGGCCTACGAGCAGTACTTC
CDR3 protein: CASSETGGRGAYEQYF

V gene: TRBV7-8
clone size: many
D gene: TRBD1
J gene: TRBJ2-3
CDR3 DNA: TGTGCCAGCAGCCTTACTGAGGGGGCGGGAGATACGCAGTATTTT
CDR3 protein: CASSLTEGAGDTQYF

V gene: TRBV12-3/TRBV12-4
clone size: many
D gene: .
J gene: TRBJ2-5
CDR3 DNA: TGTGCCAGCAGTTTAGGCGGTCGGCTCCAGTACCAAGAGACCCAGTACTTC
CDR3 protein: CASSLGGRLQYQETQYF

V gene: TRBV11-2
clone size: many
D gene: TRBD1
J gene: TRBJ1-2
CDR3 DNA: TGTGCCAGCAGCGGCACAGGGGGGTATTATGGCTACACCTTC
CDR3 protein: CASSGTGGYYGYTF

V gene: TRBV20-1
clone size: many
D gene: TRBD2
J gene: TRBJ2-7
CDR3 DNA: TGCAGTGCTAGGGAACTAGCGAGCTCCTACGAGCAGTACTTC
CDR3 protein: CSARELASSYEQYF

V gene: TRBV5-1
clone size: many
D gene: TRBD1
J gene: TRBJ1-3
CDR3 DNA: TGCGCCAGCAGCCGTCCGGGACAGAGGGACTCTGGAAACACCATATATTTT
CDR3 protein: CASSRPGQRDSGNTIYF

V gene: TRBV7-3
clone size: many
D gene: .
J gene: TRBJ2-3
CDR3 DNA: TGTGCCAGCAGCGGTCAGGGGTTGGATACGCAGTATTTT
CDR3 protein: CASSGQGLDTQYF

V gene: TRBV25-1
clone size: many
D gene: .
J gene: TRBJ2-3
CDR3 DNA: TGTGCCAGCAGGTCTCTTGGCACAGATACGCAGTATTTT
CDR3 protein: CASRSLGTDTQYF

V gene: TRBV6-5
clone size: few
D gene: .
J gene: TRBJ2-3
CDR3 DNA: TGTGCCAGCAGTTACTCACCAGGGGTCACAGATACGCAGTATTTT
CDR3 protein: CASSYSPGVTDTQYF

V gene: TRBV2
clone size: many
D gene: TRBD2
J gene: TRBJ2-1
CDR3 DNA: TGTGCCAGCAGAAGGACTAGCGGGAACCACAATGAGCAGTTCTTC
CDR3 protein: CASRRTSGNHNEQFF

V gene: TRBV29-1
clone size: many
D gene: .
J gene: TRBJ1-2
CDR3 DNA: TGCAGCGTCCCACTGACGGAAGAGGGTAACTATGGCTACACCTTC
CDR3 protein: CSVPLTEEGNYGYTF

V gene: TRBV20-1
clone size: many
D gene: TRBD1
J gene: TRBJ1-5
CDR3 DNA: TGCAGTGCTAGAGGTAGGACAGGGGAACAGCCCCAGCATTTT
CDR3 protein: CSARGRTGEQPQHF

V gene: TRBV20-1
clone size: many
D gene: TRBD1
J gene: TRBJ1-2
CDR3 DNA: TGCAGTGCTAGAGATCTTCGGGGACAGATCCATGGCTACACCTTC
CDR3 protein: CSARDLRGQIHGYTF

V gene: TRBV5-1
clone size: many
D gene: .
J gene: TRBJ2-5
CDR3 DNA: TGCGCCAGCAGCTTGGCAGCACCTCAAGAGACCCAGTACTTC
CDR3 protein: CASSLAAPQETQYF

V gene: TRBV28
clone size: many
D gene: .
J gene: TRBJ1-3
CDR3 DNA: TGTGCCAGCGCTAGGTTTAGTGCTGGAAACACCATATATTTT
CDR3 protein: CASARFSAGNTIYF

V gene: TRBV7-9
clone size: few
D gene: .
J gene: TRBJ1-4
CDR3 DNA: TGTGCCAGCAGCTTCTTCAACGGCAGGTCTAATGAAAAACTGTTTTTT
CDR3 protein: CASSFFNGRSNEKLFF

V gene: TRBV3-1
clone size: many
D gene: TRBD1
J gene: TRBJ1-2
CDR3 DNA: TGTGCCAGCAGCCTGAACAGGGGGCTCGACTATGGCTACACCTTC
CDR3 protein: CASSLNRGLDYGYTF